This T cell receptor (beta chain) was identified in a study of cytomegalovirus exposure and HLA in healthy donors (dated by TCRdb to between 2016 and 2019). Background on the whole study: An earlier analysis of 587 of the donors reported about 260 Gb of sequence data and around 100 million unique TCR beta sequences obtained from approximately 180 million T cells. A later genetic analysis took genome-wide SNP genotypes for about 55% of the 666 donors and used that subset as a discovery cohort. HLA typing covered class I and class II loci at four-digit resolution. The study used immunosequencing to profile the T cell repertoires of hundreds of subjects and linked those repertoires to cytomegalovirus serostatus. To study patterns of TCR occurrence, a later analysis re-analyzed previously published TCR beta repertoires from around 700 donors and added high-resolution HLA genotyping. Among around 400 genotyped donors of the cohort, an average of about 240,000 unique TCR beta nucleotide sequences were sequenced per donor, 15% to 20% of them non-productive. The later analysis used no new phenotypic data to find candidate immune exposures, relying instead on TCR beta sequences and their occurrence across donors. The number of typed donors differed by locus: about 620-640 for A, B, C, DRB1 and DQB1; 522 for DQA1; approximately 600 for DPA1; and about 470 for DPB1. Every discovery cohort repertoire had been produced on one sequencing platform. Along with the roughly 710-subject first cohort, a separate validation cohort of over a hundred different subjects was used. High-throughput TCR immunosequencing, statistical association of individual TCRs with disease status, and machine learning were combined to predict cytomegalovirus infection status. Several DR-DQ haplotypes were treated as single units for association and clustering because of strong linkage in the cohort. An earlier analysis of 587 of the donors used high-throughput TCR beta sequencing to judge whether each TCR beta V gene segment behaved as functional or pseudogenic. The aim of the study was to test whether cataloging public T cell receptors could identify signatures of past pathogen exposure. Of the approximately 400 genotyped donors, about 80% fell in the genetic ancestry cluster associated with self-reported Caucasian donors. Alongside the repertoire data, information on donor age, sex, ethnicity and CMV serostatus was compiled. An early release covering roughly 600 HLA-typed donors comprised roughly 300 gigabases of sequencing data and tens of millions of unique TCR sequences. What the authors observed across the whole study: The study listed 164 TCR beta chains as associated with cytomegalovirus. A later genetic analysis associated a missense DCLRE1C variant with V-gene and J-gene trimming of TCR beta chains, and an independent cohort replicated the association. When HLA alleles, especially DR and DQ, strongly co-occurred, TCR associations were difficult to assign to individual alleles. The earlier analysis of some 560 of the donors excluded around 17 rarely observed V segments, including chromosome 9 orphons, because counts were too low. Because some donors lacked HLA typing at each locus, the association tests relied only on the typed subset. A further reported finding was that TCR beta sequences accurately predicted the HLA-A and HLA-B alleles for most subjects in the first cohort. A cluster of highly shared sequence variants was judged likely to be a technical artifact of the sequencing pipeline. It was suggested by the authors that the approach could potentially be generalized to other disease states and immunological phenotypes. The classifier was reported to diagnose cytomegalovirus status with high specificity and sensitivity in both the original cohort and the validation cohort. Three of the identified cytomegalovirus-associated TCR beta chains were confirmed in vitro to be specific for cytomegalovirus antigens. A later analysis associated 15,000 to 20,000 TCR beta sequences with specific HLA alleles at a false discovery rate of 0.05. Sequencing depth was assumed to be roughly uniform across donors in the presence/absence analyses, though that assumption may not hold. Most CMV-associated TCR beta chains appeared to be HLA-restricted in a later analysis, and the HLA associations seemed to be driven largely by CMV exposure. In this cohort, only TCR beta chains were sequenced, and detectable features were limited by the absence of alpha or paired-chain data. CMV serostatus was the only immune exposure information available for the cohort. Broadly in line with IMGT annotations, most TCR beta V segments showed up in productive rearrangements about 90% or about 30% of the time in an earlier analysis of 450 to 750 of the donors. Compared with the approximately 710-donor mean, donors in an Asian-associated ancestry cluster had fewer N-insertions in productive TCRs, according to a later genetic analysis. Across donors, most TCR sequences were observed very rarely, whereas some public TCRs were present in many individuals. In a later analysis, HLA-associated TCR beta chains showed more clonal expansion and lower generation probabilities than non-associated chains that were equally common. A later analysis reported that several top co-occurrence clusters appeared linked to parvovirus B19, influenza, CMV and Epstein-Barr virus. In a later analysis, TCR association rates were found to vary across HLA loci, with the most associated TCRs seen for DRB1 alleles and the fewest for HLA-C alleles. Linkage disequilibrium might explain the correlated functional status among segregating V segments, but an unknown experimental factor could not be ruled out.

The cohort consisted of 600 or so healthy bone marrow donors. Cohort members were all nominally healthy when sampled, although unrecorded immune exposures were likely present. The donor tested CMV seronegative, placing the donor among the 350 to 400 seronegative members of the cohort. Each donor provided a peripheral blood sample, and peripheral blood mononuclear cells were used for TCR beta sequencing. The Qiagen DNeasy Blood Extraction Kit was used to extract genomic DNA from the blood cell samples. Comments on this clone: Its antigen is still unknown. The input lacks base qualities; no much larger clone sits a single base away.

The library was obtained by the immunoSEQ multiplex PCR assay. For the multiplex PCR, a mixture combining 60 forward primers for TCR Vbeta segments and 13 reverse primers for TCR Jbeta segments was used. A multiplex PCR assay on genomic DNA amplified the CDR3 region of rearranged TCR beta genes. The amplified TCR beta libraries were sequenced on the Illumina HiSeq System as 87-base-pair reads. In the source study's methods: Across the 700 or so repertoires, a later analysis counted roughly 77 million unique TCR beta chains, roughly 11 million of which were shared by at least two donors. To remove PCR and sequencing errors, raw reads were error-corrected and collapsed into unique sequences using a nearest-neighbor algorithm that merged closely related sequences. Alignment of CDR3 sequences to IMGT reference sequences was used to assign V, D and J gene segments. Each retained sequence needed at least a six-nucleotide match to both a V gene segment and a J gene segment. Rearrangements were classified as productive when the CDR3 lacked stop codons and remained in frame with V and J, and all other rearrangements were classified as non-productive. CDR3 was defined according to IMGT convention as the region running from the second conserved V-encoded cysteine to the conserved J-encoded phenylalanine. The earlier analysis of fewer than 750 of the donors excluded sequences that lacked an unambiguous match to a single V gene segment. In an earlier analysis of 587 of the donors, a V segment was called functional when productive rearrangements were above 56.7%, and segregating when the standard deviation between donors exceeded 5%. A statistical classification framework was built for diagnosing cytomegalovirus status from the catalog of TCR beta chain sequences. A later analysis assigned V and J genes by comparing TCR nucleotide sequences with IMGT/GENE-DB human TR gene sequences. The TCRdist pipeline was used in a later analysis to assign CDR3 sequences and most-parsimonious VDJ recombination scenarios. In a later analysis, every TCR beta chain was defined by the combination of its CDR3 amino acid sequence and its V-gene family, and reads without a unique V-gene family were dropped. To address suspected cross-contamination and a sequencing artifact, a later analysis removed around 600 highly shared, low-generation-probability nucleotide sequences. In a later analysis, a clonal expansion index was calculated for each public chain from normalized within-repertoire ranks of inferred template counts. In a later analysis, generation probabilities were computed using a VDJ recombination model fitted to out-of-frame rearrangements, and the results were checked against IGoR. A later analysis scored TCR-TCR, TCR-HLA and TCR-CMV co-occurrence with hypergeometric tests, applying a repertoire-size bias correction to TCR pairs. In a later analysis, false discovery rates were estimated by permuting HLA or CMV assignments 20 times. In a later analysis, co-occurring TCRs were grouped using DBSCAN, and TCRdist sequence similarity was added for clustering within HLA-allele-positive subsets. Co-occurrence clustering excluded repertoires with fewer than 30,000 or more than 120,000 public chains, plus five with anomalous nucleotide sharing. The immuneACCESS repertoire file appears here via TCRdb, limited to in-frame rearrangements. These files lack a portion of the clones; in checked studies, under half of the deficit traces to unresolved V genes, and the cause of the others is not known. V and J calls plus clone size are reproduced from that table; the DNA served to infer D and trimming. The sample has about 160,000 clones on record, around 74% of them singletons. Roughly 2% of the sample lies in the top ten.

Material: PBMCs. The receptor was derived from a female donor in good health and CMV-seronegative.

The DNA sequence is as follows: TGTGCCATCGGGGGAAGGGAGGGCGGTCAGCCCCAGCATTTT. It translates to CAIGGREGGQPQHF. The chain is assembled from TRBV10-3 and TRBJ1-5; TRBD1 is a weak D gene call, 5 bases matching. The CDR3 goes from the cysteine to the phenylalanine over 14 residues. The read is trimmed to its CDR3 DNA, 42 bases read in frame from base 1. Cut back by 8 bases and 6 bases, the V and J ends lie 17 bases apart. Per the germline V gene, ENHRY is the CDR1 and SYGVKD is the CDR2.